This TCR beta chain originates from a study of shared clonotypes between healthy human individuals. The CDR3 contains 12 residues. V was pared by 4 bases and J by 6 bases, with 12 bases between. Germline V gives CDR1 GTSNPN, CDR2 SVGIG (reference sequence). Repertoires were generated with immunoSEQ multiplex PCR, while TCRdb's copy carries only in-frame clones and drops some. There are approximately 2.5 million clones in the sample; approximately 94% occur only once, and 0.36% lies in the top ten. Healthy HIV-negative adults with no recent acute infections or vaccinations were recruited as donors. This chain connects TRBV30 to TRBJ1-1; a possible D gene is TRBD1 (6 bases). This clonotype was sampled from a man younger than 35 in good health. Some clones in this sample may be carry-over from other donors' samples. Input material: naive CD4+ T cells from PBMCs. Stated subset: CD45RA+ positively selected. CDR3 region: CAWKGDRAEAFF. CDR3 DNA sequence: TGTGCCTGGAAGGGGGATCGGGCTGAAGCTTTCTTT.